This T cell receptor (beta chain) comes out of a study of cytomegalovirus exposure and HLA in healthy donors. In the study overall: Out of roughly 200 million T cells, an earlier analysis found around 120 million unique TCR beta sequences in total. Study-wide results and limits: Most CMV-associated TCR beta chains were later found to appear HLA-restricted.

A multiplex PCR was run with 60 Vbeta primers and 13 Jbeta primers. Sequencing used immunoSEQ multiplex PCR; TCRdb keeps in-frame clones, though not all of them. The sample includes tens of thousands of clones. About this clone: Its target is unknown.

From germline, CDR1 is LGHNA and CDR2 YNFKEQ. The ends were cut back, 3 bases at V and 2 bases at J, with 9 bases in the middle. The CDR3 length is 14 residues. The chain couples TRBV4-2 to TRBJ2-3; TRBD1 might be the D (6 bases). The receptor was isolated from a woman aged 40 to 49 in good health and CMV-seronegative. The sample consisted of PBMCs. CDR3 sequence: CASSQTGPTDTQYF. CDR3 sequence (DNA): TGTGCCAGCAGCCAGACAGGCCCCACAGATACGCAGTATTTT.